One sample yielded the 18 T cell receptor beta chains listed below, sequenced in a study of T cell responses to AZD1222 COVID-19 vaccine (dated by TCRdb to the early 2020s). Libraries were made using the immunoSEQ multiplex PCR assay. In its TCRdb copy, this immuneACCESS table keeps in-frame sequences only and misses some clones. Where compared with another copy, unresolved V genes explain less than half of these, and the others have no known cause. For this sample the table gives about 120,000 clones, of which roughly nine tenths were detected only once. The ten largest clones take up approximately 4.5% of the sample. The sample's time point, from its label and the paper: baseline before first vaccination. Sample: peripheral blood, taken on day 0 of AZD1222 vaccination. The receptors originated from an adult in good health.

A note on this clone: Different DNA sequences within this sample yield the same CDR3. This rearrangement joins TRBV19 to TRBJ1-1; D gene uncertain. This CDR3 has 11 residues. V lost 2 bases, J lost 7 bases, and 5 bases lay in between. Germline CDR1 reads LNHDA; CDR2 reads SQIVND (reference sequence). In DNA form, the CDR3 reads TGTGCCAGTAGTATACAAAGTGAAGCTTTCTTT. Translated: CASSIQSEAFF.

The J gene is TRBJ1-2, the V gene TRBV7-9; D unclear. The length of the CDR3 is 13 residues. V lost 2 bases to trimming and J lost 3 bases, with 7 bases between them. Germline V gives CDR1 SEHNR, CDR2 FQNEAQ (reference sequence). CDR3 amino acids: CASSLYGYYGYTF. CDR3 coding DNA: TGTGCCAGCAGCTTATACGGATACTATGGCTACACCTTC. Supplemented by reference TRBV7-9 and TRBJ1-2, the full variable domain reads DTGVSQNPRHKITKRGQNVTFRCDPISEHNRLYWYRQTLGQGPEFLTYFQNEAQLEKSRLLSDRFSAERPKGSFSTLEIQRTEQGDSAMYLCASSLYGYYGYTFGSGTRLTVV.

The CDR3 is CASSWPYEQYF. The CDR3 coding sequence is TGTGCCAGCAGCTGGCCCTACGAGCAGTACTTC. This rearrangement joins TRBV11-3 to TRBJ2-7; D unresolved. Germline V gene lookup returns CDR1 SGHNT and CDR2 YENEEA. The CDR3 sequence is 11 residues long. V was cut by 4 bases and J by 2 bases, with 3 bases left in between.

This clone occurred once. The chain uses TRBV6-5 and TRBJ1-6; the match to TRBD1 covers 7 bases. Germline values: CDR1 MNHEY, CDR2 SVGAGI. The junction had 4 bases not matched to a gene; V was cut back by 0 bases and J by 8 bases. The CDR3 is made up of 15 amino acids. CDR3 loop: CASSYSETGYSPLHF. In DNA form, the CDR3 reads TGTGCCAGCAGTTACTCGGAGACAGGGTATTCACCCCTCCACTTT.

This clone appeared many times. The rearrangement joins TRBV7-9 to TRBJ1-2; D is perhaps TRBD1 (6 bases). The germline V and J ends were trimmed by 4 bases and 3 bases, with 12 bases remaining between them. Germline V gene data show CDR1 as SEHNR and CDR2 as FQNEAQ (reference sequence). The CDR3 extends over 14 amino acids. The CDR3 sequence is CASSSDRKDYGYTF. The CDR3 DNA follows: TGTGCCAGCAGCTCGGACAGAAAAGACTATGGCTACACCTTC.

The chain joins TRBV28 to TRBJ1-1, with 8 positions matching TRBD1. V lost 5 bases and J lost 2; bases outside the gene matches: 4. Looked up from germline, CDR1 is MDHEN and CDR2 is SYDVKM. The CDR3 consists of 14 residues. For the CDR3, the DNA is TGTGCCAGCAGTCCGGGACAGGCTAACACTGAAGCTTTCTTT. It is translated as CASSPGQANTEAFF.

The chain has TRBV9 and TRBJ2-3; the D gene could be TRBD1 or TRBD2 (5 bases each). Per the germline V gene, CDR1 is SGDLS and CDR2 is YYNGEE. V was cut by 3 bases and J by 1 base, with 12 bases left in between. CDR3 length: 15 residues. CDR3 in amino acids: CASSEGPWGTDTQYF. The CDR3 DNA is TGTGCCAGCAGCGAGGGACCATGGGGCACAGATACGCAGTATTTT.

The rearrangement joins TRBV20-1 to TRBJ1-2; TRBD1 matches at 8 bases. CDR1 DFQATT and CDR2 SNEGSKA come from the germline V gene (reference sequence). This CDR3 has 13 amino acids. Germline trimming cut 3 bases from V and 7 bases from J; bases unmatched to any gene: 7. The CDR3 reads CSASWDRISGYTF. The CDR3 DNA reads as TGCAGTGCTAGTTGGGACAGGATCTCTGGCTACACCTTC.

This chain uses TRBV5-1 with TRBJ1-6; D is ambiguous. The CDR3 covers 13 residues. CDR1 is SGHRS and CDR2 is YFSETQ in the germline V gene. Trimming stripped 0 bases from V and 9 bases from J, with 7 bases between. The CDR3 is CASSLEQVSPLHF. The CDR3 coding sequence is TGCGCCAGCAGCTTGGAGCAGGTTTCACCCCTCCACTTT. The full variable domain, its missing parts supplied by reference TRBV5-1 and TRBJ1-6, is KAGVTQTPRYLIKTRGQQVTLSCSPISGHRSVSWYQQTPGQGLQFLFEYFSETQRNKGNFPGRFSGRQFSNSRSEMNVSTLELGDSALYLCASSLEQVSPLHFGNGTRLTVT.

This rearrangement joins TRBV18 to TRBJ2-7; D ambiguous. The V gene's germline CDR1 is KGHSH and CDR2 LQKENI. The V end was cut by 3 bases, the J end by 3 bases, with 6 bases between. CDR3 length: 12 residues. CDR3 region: CASSPQNYEQYF. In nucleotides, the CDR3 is TGTGCCAGCTCACCCCAGAACTACGAGCAGTACTTC. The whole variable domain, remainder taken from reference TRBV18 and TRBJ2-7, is NAGVMQNPRHLVRRRGQEARLRCSPMKGHSHVYWYRQLPEEGLKFMVYLQKENIIDESGMPKERFSAEFPKEGPSILRIQQVVRGDSAAYFCASSPQNYEQYFGPGTRLTVT.

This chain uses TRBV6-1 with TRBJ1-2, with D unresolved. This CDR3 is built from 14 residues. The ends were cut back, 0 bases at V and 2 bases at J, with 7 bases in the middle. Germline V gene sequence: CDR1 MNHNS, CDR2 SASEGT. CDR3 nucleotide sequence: TGTGCCAGCAGTGAAGCCCCGTCAAACTATGGCTACACCTTC. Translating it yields CASSEAPSNYGYTF.

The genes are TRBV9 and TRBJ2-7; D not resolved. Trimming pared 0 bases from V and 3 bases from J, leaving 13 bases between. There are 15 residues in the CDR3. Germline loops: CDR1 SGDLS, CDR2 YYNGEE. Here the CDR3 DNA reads TGTGCCAGCAGCGTAGGGTACAGCCCGATCTACGAGCAGTACTTC. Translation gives CASSVGYSPIYEQYF.

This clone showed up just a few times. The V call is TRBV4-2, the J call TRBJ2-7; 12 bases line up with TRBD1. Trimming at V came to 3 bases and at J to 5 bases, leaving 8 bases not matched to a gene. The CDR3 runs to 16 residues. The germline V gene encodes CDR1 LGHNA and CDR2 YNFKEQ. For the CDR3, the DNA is TGTGCCAGCAGCCATCCTCCGGGACAGGGGGCCGACGAGCAGTACTTC. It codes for CASSHPPGQGADEQYF.

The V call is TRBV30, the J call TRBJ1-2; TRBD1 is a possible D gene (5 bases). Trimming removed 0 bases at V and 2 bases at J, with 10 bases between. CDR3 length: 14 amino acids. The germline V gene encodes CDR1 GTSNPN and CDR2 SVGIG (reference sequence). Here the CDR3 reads CAWSVRGGNYGYTF. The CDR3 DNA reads TGTGCCTGGAGTGTACGGGGGGGGAACTATGGCTACACCTTC. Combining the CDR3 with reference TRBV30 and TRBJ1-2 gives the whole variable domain SQTIHQWPATLVQPVGSPLSLECTVEGTSNPNLYWYRQAAGRGLQLLFYSVGIGQISSEVPQNLSASRPQDRQFILSSKKLLLSDSGFYLCAWSVRGGNYGYTFGSGTRLTVV.

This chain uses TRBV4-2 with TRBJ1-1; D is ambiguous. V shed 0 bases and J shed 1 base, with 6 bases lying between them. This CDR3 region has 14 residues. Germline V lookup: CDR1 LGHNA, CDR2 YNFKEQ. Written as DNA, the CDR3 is TGTGCCAGCAGCCAAGAGTGGGGGAACACTGAAGCTTTCTTT. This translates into CASSQEWGNTEAFF.

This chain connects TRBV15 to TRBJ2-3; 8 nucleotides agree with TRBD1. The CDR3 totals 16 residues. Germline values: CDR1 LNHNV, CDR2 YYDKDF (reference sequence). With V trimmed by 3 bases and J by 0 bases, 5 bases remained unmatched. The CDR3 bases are TGTGCCACCAGCAGGACGACAGGGGTTAGCACAGATACGCAGTATTTT. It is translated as CATSRTTGVSTDTQYF.

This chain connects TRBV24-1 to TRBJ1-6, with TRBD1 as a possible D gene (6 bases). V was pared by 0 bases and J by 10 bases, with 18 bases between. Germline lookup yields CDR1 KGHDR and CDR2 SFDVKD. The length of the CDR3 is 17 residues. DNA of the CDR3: TGTGCCACCAGTGATTTGTACCCCAGGGGAGGAAGATCACCCCTCCACTTT. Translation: CATSDLYPRGGRSPLHF.

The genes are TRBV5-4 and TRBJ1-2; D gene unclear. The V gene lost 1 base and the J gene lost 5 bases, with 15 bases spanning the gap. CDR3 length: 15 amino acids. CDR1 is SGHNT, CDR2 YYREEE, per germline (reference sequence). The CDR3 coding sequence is TGTGCCAGCAGCTTGAACAAAGGCAGCATGTATGGCTACACCTTC. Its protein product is CASSLNKGSMYGYTF.